The following is a T cell receptor beta chain sequence with its context. This sample was included in a study of T-cell reconstitution after alpha-beta-depleted transplantation in children. The TCRbeta library incorporated unique molecular identifiers. TCRdb ran MiXCR on the PCR reads and lists one entry per CDR3 protein. The sample has about 500,000 distinct CDR3 sequences; approximately 29% are singletons. J gave up 7 bases and V 2 bases, and 5 bases lay outside the gene matches. The CDR3 loop spans 15 amino acids. Germline V gene lookup returns CDR1 MGHRA and CDR2 YSYEKL. The rearrangement uses TRBV4-1 and TRBJ1-6, with TRBD1 matching 7 bases. The receptor was isolated from a human donor who donated a stem cell graft to a child with aplastic anemia. The sequencing used PBMCs from the stem cell graft donor, collected from the stem cell graft. CDR3 sequence reads: CASSQTGTENSPLHF. CDR3 in DNA: TGCGCCAGCAGCCAAACCGGGACAGAGAATTCACCCCTCCACTTT.